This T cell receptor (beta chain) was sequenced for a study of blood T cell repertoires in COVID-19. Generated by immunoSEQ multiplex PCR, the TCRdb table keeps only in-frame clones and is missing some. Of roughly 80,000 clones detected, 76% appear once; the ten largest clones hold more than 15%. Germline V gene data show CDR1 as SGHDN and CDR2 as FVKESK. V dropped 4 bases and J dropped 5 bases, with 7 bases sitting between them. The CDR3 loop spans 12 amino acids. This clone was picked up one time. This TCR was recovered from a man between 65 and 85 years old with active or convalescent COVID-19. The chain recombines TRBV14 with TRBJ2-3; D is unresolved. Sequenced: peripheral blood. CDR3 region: CASSPVRDTQYF. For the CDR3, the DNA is TGTGCCAGCAGCCCAGTAAGAGATACGCAGTATTTT.